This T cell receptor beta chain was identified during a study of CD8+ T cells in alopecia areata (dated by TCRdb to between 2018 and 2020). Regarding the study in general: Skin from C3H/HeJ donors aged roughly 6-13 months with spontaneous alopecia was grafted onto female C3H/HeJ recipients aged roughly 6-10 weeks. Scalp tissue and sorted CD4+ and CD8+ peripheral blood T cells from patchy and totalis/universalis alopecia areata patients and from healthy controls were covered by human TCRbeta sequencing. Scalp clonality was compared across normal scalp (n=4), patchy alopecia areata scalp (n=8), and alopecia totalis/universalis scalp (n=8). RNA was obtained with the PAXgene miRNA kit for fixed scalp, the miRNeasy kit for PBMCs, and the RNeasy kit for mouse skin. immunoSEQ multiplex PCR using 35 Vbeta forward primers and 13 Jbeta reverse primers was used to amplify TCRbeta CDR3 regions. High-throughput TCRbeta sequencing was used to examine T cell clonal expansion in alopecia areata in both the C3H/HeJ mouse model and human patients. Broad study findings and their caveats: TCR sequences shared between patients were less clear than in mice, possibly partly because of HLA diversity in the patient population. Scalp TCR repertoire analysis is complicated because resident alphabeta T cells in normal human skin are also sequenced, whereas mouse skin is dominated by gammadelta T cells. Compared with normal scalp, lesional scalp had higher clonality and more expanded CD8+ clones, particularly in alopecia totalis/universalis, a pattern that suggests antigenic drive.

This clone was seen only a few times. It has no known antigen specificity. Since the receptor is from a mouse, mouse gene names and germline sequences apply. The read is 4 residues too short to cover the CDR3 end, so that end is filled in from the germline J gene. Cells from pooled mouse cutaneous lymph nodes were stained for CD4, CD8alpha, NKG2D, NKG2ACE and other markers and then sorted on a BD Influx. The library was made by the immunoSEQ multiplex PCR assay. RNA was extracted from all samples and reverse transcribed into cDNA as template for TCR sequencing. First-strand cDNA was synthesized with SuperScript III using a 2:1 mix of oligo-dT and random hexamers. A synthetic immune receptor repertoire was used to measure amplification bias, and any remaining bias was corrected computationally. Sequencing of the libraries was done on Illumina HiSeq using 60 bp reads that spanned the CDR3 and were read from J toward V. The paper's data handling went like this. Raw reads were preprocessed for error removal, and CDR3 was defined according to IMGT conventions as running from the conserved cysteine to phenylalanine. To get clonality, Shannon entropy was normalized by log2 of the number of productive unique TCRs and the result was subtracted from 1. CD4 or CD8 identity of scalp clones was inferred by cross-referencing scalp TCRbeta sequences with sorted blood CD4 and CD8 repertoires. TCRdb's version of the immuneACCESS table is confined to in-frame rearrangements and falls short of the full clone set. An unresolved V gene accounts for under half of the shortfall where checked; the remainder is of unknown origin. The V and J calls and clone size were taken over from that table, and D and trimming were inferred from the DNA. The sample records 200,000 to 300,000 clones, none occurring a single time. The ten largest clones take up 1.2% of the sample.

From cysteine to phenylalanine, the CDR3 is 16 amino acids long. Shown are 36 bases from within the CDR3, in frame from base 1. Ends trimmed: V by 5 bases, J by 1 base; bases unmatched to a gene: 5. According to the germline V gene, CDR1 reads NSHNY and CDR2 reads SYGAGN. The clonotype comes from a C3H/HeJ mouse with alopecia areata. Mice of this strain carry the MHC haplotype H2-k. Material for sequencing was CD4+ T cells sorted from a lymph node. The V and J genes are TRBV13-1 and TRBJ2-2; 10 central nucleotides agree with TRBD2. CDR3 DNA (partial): TGTGCCAGCAGGCCCGGACTGGGGGAAAACACCGGG. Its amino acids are CASRPGLGENTG. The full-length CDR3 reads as CASRPGLGENTGQLYF.